A selection of T cell receptor beta chains follows, all from one sample in a study of blood T cells in healthy people across ages. TCRdb re-analysed the 5' RACE reads in MiXCR, keeping a single row per CDR3 protein. The sample lists fewer than 2,000,000 distinct CDR3 sequences; 34% were seen once. The sequenced sample was blood. These receptor sequences come from a woman in her 30s in good health. The CDR3 runs from the conserved cysteine through the conserved F or W. D genes are given only for firm matches. Where a row states a size, it is once, few, many or the class of an expanded clone; other rows omit it.

clone size,CDR3 length,D gene,J gene,V gene,CDR3 protein,CDR3 DNA
-,16,TRBD2,TRBJ2-7,TRBV11-1,CASSLSRGSFTYEQYF,TGTGCCAGCAGCTTAAGTCGCGGGAGTTTCACCTACGAGCAGTACTTC
-,15,-,TRBJ1-3,TRBV7-2,CASSLKGFSGNTIYF,TGTGCCAGCAGCTTAAAAGGGTTCTCTGGAAACACCATATATTTT
-,15,TRBD1,TRBJ2-5,TRBV7-7,CASSPGQPDQETQYF,TGTGCCAGCAGCCCGGGACAGCCCGATCAAGAGACCCAGTACTTC
few,15,-,TRBJ2-5,TRBV20-1,CSPRRKQGLTETQYF,TGCAGTCCCCGACGGAAACAGGGATTGACGGAGACCCAGTACTTC
-,14,-,TRBJ2-7,TRBV7-9,CASSLGGIAGEQYF,TGTGCCAGCAGCTTGGGGGGAATCGCCGGCGAGCAGTACTTC
few,15,TRBD2,TRBJ2-2,TRBV5-1,CASSLGLAGTGELFF,TGTGCCAGCAGCCTGGGACTAGCGGGGACCGGGGAGCTGTTTTTT
many,18,-,TRBJ2-3,TRBV4-2,CASSHGLREESPGDTQYF,TGTGCCAGCAGCCACGGACTCCGGGAAGAAAGCCCCGGAGATACGCAGTATTTT
-,16,-,TRBJ2-7,TRBV3-1,CASSQDLRGRFYEQYF,TGTGCCAGCAGCCAAGATCTTCGGGGGAGATTCTACGAGCAGTACTTC
-,16,-,TRBJ2-1,TRBV20-1,CSARDFSGSSYNEQFF,TGCAGTGCTAGAGATTTTAGCGGAAGCTCCTACAATGAGCAGTTCTTC
-,13,-,TRBJ2-7,TRBV11-2,CVSSLSWSYDQYF,TGTGTCAGCAGCCTCTCGTGGTCCTACGATCAGTACTTC
-,14,TRBD2,TRBJ2-3,TRBV10-3,CAISGEGETDTQYF,TGTGCCATCAGTGGGGAGGGTGAGACAGATACGCAGTATTTT
-,12,TRBD2,TRBJ2-1,TRBV20-1,CSSAGPYNEQFF,TGCAGTTCAGCGGGGCCATACAATGAGCAGTTCTTC